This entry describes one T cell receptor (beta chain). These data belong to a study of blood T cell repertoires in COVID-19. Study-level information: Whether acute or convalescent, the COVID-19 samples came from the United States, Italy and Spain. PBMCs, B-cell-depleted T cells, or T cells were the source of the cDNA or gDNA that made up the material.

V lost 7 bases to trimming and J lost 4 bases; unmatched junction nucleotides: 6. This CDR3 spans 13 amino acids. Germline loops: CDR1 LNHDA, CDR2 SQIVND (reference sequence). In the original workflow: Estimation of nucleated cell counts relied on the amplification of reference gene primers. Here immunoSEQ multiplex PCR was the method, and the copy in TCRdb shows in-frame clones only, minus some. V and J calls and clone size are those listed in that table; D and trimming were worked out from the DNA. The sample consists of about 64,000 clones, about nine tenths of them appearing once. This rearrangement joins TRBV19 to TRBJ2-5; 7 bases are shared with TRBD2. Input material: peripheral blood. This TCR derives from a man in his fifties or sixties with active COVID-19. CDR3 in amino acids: CASNGRVRETQYF. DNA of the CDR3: TGTGCCAGTAATGGGAGGGTAAGAGAGACCCAGTACTTC.